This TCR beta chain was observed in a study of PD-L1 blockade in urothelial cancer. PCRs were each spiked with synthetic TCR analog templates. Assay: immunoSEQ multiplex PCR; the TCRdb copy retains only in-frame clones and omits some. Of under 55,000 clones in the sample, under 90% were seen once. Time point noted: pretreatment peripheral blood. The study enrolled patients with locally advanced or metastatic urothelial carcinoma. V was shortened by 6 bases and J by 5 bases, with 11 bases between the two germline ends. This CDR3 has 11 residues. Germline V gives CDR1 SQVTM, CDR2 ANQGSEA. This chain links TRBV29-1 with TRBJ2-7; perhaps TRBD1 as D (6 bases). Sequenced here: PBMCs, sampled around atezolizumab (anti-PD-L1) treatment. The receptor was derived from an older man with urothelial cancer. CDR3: CSVQGSHEQYF. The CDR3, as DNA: TGCAGCGTGCAGGGGTCCCACGAGCAGTACTTC.